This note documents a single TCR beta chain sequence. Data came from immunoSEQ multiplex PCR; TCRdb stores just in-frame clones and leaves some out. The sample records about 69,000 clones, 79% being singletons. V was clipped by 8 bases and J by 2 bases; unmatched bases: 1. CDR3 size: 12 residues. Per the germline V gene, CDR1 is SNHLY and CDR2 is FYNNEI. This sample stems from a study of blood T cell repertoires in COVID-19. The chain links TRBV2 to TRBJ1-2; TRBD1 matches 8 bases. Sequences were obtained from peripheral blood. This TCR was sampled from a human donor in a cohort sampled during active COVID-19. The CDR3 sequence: CASRQGNYGYTF. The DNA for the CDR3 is TGTGCCAGCCGACAGGGGAACTATGGCTACACCTTC.